One and the same sample provided the 5 T cell receptor beta chains below, sequenced in a study of early T cells in non-severe SARS-CoV-2 infection. TCRdb analysed the 5' RACE reads with MiXCR anew, one entry per CDR3 protein. The sample includes 90,000 to 120,000 distinct CDR3 sequences, around 10% of them seen just once. The sequenced sample was whole blood. Every receptor here comes from an adult who was a healthcare worker with PCR-confirmed SARS-CoV-2 infection or an uninfected control (not recorded which).

There are many counts of this clonotype. In DNA, the CDR3 is TGTGCCAGCAGCTGGACAGCGGAGAACACTGAAGCTTTCTTT. Its protein product is CASSWTAENTEAFF. The chain recombines TRBV12-3 or TRBV12-4 with TRBJ1-1, with D maybe TRBD1 (6 bases). Trimming removed 6 bases at V and 1 base at J, with 12 bases between. This CDR3 has 14 residues.

This clonotype has a count of ten or more. CDR3 bases: TGCGCCAGCAGCTTCCTAGCGGGCGGCCTCTCCTACAATGAGCAGTTCTTC. It codes for CASSFLAGGLSYNEQFF. V usage is TRBV5-1 and J usage is TRBJ2-1; 8 nucleotides line up with TRBD2. Trimming took 2 bases from V and 0 from J; bases not matched to a gene: 7. The CDR3 runs to 17 residues. The V gene's germline CDR1 is SGHRS and CDR2 YFSETQ.

This clonotype has just a few counts. The gene calls are TRBV20-1 and TRBJ2-1; the match to TRBD2 covers 7 bases. V gave up 6 bases and J gave up 6 bases; unmatched junction bases: 11. Germline CDR1 is DFQATT and CDR2 is SNEGSKA (reference sequence). The CDR3 runs 14 residues. The CDR3 DNA is TGCAGTGCAATAACGGGAGGTCGGGGCAATGAGCAGTTCTTC. This translates into CSAITGGRGNEQFF.

This clonotype was seen a handful of times. This chain joins TRBV7-2 and TRBJ2-1; maybe TRBD2 (6 bases). This CDR3 spans 14 amino acids. The germline V gene has CDR1 SGHTA and CDR2 FQGNSA. Trimming shortened V by 5 bases and J by 3 bases, and 11 bases separated the two germline ends. CDR3 nucleotides: TGTGCCAGCAGCAGCTATAGCGGCTACAATGAGCAGTTCTTC. This translates into CASSSYSGYNEQFF.

This clonotype has ten or more counts. This chain connects TRBV3-1 to TRBJ2-2; the D is unclear. Trimming cost V 3 bases and J 7 bases, with 6 bases left between them. From germline, CDR1 is LGHDT and CDR2 YNNKEL (reference sequence). This CDR3 has 12 residues. The CDR3 sequence: CASSQRLGELFF. The CDR3 coding sequence is TGTGCCAGCAGCCAGAGGCTCGGGGAGCTGTTTTTT.